This T cell receptor beta chain was sequenced during a study of T cells in Graves' hyperthyroidism and ophthalmopathy. The wider study: Initial diagnosis, before any treatment, was when peripheral blood was collected.

Looked up from germline, CDR1 is MNHNS and CDR2 is SASEGT. This CDR3 is built from 11 residues. Trimming cost V 3 bases and J 4 bases, with 4 bases left between them. Amplification of TCR beta CDR3 regions used RNA as the template. Initially, a first-round RT-PCR of the TCR CDR3 employed the HTBI primer set. MiXCR, run by TCRdb on the multiplex PCR reads, gives a single entry per CDR3 protein. The sample lists 400,000 to 600,000 distinct CDR3 sequences, less than 25% occurring once. The study left out patients who had uncontrolled infection, other autoimmune disease, pregnancy or lactation. Clinical symptoms, serum thyroxine and TRAb, thyroid ultrasound and orbital computed tomography together formed the diagnostic basis. The authors took PBMCs from 10 ml fresh peripheral blood. Ten or more counts support this clonotype.

This clonotype was sampled from a man aged 18 to 29 with Graves' hyperthyroidism. The specimen sequenced was blood. The chain carries TRBV6-1 and TRBJ2-7; D is uncertain. CDR3 nucleotide sequence: TGTGCCAGCAGTGACGGTTACGAGCAGTACTTC. As protein: CASSDGYEQYF.